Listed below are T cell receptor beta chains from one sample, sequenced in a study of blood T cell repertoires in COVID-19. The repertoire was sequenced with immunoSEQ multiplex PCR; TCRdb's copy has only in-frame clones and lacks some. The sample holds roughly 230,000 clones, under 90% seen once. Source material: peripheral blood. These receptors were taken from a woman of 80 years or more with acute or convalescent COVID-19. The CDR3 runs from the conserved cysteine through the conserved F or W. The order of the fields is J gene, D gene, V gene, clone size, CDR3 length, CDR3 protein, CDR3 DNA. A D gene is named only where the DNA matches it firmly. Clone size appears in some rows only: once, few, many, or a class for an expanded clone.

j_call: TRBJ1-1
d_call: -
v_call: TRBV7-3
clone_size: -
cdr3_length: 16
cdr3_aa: CASSLRGAGLNTEAFF
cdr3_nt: TGTGCCAGCAGCTTACGAGGGGCGGGATTGAACACTGAAGCTTTCTTT

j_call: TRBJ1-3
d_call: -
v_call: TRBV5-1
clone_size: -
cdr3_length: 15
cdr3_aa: CASSLEGTSGNTIYF
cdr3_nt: TGCGCCAGCAGCTTAGAGGGTACCTCTGGAAACACCATATATTTT

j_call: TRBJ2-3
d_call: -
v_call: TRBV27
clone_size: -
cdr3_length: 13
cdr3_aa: CASGRGGLGTQYF
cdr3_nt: TGTGCCAGTGGAAGGGGGGGCCTGGGTACGCAGTATTTT

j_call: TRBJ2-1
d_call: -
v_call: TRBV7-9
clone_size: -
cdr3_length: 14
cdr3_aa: CASSLTASYNEQFF
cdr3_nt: TGTGCCAGCAGCTTAACAGCCTCCTACAATGAGCAGTTCTTC

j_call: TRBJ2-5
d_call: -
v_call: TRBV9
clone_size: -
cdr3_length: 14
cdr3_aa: CASSPRQISETQYF
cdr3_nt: TGTGCCAGCAGCCCCCGACAGATCTCAGAGACCCAGTACTTC

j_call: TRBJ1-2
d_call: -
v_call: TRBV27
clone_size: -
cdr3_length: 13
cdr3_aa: CASSLSDEDGYTF
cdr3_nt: TGTGCCAGCAGTTTATCCGACGAGGATGGCTACACCTTC

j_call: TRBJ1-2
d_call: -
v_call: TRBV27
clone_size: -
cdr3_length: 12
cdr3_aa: CAGQTGHYGYTF
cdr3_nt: TGTGCCGGACAAACAGGCCACTATGGCTACACCTTC

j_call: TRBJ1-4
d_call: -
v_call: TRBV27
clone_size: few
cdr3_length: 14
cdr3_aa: CASSAGLRGEKLFF
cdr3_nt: TGTGCCAGCAGTGCGGGTCTCAGGGGTGAAAAACTGTTTTTT

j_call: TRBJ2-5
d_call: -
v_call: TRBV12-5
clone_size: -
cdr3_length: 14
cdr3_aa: CASGSGQPQETQYF
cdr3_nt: TGTGCTAGTGGTTCAGGACAGCCCCAAGAGACCCAGTACTTC

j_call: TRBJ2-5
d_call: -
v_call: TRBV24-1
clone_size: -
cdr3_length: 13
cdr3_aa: CAQESSSQETQYF
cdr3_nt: TGTGCCCAGGAATCCAGTTCCCAAGAGACCCAGTACTTC

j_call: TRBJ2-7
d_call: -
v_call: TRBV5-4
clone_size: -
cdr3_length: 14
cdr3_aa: CASRTALTSYEQYF
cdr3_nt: TGTGCCAGCAGAACAGCCTTAACCTCCTACGAGCAGTACTTC

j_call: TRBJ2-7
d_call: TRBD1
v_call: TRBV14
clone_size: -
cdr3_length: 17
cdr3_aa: CASSQATPGQGATEQYF
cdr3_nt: TGTGCCAGCAGCCAAGCGACCCCCGGACAGGGGGCTACCGAGCAGTACTTC

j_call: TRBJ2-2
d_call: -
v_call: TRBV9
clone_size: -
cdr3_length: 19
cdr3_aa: CASSVRPAIALGGTGELFF
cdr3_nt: TGTGCCAGCAGCGTACGGCCGGCCATTGCCCTCGGGGGCACCGGGGAGCTGTTTTTT

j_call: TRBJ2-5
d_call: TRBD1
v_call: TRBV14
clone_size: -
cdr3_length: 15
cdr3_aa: CASSPDRVVSETQYF
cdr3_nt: TGTGCCAGCAGCCCCGACAGGGTTGTATCTGAGACCCAGTACTTC

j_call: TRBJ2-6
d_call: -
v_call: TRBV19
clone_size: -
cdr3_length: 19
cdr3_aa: CASSIDRDFQSSGANVLTF
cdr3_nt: TGTGCCAGTAGTATAGACAGGGATTTTCAAAGCTCTGGGGCCAACGTCCTGACTTTC

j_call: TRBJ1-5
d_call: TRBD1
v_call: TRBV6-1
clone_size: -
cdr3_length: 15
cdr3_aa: CASSEPDRIFQPQHF
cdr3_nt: TGTGCCAGCAGTGAGCCGGACAGGATCTTTCAGCCCCAGCATTTT

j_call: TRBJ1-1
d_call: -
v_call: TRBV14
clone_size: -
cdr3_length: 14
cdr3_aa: CASSQALPGGEAFF
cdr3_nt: TGTGCCAGCAGCCAAGCTCTCCCCGGAGGTGAAGCTTTCTTT

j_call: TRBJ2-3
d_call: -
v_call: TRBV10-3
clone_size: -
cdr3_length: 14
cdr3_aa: CAIGEGGTTDTQYF
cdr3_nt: TGTGCCATCGGTGAGGGGGGCACTACAGATACGCAGTATTTT

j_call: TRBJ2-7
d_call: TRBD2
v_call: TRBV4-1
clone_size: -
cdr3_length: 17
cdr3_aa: CASSRTSGGPSSYEQYF
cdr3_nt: TGCGCCAGCAGCCGGACTAGCGGGGGGCCGAGCTCCTACGAGCAGTACTTC

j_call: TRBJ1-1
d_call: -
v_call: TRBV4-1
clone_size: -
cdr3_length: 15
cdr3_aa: CASSQVEAPNTEAFF
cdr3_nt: TGCGCCAGCAGCCAAGTAGAAGCCCCGAACACTGAAGCTTTCTTT

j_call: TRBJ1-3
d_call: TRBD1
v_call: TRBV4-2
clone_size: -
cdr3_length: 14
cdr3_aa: CASSLGQGGNTIYF
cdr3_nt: TGTGCCAGCAGCCTGGGACAGGGAGGAAACACCATATATTTT

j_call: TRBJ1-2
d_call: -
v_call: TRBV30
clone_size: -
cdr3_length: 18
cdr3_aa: CAWSVLAPLTDNNYGYTF
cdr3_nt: TGTGCCTGGAGTGTACTCGCCCCCCTGACAGACAATAACTATGGCTACACCTTC

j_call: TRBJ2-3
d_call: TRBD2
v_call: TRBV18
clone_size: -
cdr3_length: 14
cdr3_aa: CASSGTSGTDTQYF
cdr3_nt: TGTGCCAGCTCTGGGACTAGCGGCACAGATACGCAGTATTTT